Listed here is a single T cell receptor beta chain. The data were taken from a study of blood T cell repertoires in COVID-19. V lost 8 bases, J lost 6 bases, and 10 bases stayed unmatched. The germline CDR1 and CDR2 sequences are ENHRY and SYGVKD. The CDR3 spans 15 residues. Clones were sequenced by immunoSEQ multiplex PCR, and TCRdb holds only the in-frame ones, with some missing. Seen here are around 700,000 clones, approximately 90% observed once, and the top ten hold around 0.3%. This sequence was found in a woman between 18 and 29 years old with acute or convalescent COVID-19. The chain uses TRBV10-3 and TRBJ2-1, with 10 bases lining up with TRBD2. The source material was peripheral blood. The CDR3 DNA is TGTGCCATCGGCATAGCGGGGGGACTTTCCAATGAGCAGTTCTTC. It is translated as CAIGIAGGLSNEQFF.